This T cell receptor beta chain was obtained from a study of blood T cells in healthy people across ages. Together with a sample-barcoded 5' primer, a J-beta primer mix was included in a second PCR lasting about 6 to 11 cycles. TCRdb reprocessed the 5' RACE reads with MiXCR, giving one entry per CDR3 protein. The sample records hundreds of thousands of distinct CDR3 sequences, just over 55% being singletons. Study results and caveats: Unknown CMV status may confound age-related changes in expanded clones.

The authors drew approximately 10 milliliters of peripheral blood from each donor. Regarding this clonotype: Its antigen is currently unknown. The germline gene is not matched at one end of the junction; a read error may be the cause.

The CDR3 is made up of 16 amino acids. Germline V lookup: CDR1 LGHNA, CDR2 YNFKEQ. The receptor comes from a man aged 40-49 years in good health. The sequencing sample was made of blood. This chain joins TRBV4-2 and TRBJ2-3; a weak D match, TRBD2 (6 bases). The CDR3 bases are TGTGCCGGCAGCCTTGTTAGGGCGGGGTACACAGATACGCAGTATTTT. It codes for CAGSLVRAGYTDTQYF.